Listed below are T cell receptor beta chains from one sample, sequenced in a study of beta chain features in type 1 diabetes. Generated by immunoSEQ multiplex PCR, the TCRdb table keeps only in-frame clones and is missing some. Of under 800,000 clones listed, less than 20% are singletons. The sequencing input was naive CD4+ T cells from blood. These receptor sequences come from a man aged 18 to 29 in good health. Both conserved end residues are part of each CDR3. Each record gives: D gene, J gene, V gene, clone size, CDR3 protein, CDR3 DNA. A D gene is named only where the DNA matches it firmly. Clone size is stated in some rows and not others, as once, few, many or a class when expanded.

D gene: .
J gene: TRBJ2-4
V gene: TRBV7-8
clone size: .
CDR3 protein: CASSIRHGGAKNIQYF
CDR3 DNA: TGTGCCAGCAGCATCCGACATGGGGGAGCCAAAAACATTCAGTACTTC

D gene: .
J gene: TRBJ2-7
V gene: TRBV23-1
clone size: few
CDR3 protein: CASSHQGRTYEQYF
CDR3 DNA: TGCGCCAGCAGTCATCAGGGGCGGACCTACGAGCAGTACTTC

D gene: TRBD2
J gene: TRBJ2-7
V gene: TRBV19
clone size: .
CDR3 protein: CASSTLAGGYEQYF
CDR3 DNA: TGTGCCAGTAGTACGCTAGCGGGAGGCTACGAGCAGTACTTC

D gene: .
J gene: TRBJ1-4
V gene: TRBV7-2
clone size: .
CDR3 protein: CASSLSQGSGEKLFF
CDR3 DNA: TGTGCCAGCAGCTTGTCTCAGGGAAGCGGCGAAAAACTGTTTTTT

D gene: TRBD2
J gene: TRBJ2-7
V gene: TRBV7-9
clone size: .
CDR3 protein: CASSLMAGGTYEQYF
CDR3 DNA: TGTGCCAGCAGCTTAATGGCGGGAGGGACCTACGAGCAGTACTTC

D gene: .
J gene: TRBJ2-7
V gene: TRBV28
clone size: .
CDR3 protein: CASRHPSSYEQYF
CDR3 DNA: TGTGCCAGCAGGCATCCGAGCTCCTACGAGCAGTACTTC

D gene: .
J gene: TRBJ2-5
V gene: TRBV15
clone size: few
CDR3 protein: CATSRLLVTSSKETQYF
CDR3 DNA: TGTGCCACCAGCAGGTTGTTAGTAACAAGCTCCAAAGAGACCCAGTACTTC

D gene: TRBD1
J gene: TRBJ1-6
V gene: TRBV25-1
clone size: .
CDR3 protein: CASTSGGAFHSPLHF
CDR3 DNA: TGTGCCAGCACCTCAGGGGGCGCGTTCCATTCACCCCTCCACTTT

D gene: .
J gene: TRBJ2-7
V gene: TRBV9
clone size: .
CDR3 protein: CASSVETVRSSEQYF
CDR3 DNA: TGTGCCAGCAGCGTAGAGACAGTACGTAGCAGCGAGCAGTACTTC

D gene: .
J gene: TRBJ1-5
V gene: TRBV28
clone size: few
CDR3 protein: CASLMPGALRHF
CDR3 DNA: TGTGCCAGTCTAATGCCGGGGGCCCTCCGGCATTTT

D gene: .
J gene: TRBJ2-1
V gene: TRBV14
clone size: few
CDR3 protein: CASSQDRRNEQFF
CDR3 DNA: TGTGCCAGCAGCCAGGATCGACGGAATGAACAGTTCTTC

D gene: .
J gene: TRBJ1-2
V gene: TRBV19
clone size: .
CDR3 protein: CASRPPSSYGYTF
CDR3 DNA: TGTGCCAGTAGGCCTCCGTCAAGCTATGGCTACACCTTC

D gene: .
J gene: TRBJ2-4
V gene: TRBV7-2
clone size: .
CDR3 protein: CASSPPWGGYIQYF
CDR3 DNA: TGTGCCAGCAGCCCCCCGTGGGGAGGTTACATTCAGTACTTC

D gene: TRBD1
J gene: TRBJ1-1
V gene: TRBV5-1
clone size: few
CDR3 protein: CASSTGTGGTEAFF
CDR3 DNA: TGCGCCAGCAGCACGGGGACAGGGGGCACTGAAGCTTTCTTT

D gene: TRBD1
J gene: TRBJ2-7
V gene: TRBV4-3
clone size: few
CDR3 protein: CASSQDSQYRGSYEQYF
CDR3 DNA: TGCGCCAGCAGCCAAGATTCGCAGTACAGGGGATCCTACGAGCAGTACTTC

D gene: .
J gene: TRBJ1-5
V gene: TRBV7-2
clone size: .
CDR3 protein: CASSSAGAVQPQHF
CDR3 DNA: TGTGCCAGCAGTTCTGCTGGGGCGGTTCAGCCCCAGCATTTT

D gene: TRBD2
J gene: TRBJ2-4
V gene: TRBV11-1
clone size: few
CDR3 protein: CASSLAPRTERDTKNIQYF
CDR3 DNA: TGTGCCAGCAGCTTAGCCCCAAGGACCGAGCGGGATACCAAAAACATTCAGTACTTC

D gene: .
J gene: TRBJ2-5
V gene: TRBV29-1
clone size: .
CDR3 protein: CSVENRERGQETQYF
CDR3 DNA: TGCAGCGTTGAAAACAGGGAGAGGGGCCAAGAGACCCAGTACTTC

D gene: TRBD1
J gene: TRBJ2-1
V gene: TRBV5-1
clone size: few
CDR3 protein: CASSLNSGQGRDEQFF
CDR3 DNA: TGCGCCAGCAGCTTGAACTCGGGACAGGGTCGGGATGAGCAGTTCTTC

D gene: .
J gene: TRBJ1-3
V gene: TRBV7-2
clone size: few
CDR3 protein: CASSPDRRNTIYF
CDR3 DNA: TGTGCCAGCAGCCCCGACAGGAGAAACACCATATATTTT

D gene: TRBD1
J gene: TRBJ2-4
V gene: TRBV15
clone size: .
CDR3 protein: CATSRDRGTGFDIQYF
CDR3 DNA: TGTGCCACCAGCAGAGATAGGGGGACAGGGTTTGACATTCAGTACTTC

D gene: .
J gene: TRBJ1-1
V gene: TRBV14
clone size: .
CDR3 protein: CASSQAGSGNTEAFF
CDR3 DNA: TGTGCCAGCAGCCAAGCAGGTAGTGGGAACACTGAAGCTTTCTTT